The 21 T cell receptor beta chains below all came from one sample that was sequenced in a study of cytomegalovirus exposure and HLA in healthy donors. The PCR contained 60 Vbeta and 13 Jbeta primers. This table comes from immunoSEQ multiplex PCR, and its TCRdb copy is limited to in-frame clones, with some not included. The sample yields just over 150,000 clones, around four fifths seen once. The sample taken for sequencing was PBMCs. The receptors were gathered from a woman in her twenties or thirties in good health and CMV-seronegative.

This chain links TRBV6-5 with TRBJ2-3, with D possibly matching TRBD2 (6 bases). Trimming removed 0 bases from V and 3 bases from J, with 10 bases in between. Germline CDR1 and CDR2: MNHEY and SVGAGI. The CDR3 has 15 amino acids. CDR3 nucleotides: TGTGCCAGCAGTTACTCGGTGGGGGGAACAGATACGCAGTATTTT. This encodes CASSYSVGGTDTQYF.

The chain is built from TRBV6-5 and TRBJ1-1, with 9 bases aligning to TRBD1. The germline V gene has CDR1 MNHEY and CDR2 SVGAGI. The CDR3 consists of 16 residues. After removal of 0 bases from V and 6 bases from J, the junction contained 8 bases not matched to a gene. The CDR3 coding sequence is TGTGCCAGCAGTTACTCGACGGGACAGGGTCACCCTGAAGCTTTCTTT. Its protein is CASSYSTGQGHPEAFF.

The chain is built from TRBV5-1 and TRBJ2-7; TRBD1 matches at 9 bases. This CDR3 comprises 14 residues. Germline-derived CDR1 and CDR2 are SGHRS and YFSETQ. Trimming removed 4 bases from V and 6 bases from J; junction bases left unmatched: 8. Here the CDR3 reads CASSVGQGIGEQYF. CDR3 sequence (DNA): TGCGCCAGCAGCGTAGGACAGGGGATCGGCGAGCAGTACTTC.

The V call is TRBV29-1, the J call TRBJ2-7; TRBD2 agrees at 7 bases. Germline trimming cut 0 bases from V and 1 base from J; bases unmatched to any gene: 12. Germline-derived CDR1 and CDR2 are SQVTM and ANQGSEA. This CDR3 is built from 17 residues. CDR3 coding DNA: TGCAGCGTTGAAGATCGTCTTCCGGCTAGCGGTTCCTACGAGCAGTACTTC. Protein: CSVEDRLPASGSYEQYF.

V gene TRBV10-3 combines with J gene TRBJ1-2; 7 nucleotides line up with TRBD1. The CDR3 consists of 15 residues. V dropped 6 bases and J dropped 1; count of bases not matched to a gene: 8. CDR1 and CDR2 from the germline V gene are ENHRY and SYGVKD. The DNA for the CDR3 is TGTGCCATCAGACGACCGGGACAGCTTAACTATGGCTACACCTTC. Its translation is CAIRRPGQLNYGYTF.

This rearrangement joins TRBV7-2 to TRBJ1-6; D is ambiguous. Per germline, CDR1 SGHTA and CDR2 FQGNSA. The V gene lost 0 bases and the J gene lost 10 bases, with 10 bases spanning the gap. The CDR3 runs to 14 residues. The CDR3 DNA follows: TGTGCCAGCAGCTTAGCACCTGGAGGATCACCCCTCCACTTT. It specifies CASSLAPGGSPLHF.

The CDR3 reads CASTLGGANTGELFF. CDR3 nucleotides: TGTGCCAGCACCCTAGGGGGGGCGAACACCGGGGAGCTGTTTTTT. V and J are TRBV28 and TRBJ2-2, with a possible D match to TRBD2 (7 bases). Between the trimmed V and J ends, which lost 7 bases and 0 bases, there was a span of 12 bases. Germline-derived CDR1 and CDR2 are MDHEN and SYDVKM. The CDR3 length is 15 residues.

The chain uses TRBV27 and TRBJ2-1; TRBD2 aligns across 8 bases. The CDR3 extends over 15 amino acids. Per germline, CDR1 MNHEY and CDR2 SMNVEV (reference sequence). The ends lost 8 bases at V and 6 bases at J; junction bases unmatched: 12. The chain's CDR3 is CASSRASGGLNEQFF. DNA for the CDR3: TGTGCCAGCTCGCGGGCCAGCGGGGGCCTCAATGAGCAGTTCTTC.

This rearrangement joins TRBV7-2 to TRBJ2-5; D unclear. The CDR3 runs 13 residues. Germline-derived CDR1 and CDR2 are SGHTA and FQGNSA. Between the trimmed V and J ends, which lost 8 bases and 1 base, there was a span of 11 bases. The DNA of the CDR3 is TGTGCCAGCGGCATCAGTGTCCAAGAGACCCAGTACTTC. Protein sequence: CASGISVQETQYF.

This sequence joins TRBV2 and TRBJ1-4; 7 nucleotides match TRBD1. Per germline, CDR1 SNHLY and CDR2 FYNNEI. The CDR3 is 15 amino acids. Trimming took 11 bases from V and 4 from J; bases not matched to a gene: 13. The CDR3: CACLYRGPYNEKLFF. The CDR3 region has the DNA TGTGCCTGCTTGTACAGGGGACCCTATAATGAAAAACTGTTTTTT. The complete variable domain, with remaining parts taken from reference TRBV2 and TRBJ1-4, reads EPEVTQTPSHQVTQMGQEVILRCVPISNHLYFYWYRQILGQKVEFLVSFYNNEISEKSEIFDDQFSVERPDGSNFTLKIRSTKLEDSAMYFCACLYRGPYNEKLFFGSGTQLSVL.

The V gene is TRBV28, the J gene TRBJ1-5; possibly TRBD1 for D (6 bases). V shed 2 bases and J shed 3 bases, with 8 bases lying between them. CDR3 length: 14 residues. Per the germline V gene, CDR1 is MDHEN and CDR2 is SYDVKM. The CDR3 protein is CASSLNRDNQPQHF. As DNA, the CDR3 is TGTGCCAGCAGTTTAAACAGGGACAATCAGCCCCAGCATTTT.

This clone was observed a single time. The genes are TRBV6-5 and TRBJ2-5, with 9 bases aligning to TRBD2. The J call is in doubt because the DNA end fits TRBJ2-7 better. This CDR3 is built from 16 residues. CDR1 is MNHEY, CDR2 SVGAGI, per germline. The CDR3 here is CASSYSGLAGSYEQYF. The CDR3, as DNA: TGTGCCAGCAGTTACTCCGGCCTAGCGGGGAGTTACGAGCAGTACTTC.

The CDR3 protein is CAGAVNTEAFF. In DNA, the CDR3 is TGTGCCGGGGCGGTGAACACTGAAGCTTTCTTT. The chain recombines TRBV7-9 with TRBJ1-1; D might be TRBD1 (5 bases). This CDR3 has 11 amino acids. The germline gives CDR1 SEHNR, CDR2 FQNEAQ (reference sequence). Trimming took 11 bases from V and 0 from J, leaving 7 bases between them.

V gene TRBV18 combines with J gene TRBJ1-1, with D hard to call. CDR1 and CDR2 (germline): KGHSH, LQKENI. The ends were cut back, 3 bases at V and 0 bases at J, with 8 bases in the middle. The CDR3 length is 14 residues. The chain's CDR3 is CASSPMRMNTEAFF. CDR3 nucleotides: TGTGCCAGCTCACCGATGCGGATGAACACTGAAGCTTTCTTT. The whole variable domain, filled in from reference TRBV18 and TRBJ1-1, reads NAGVMQNPRHLVRRRGQEARLRCSPMKGHSHVYWYRQLPEEGLKFMVYLQKENIIDESGMPKERFSAEFPKEGPSILRIQQVVRGDSAAYFCASSPMRMNTEAFFGQGTRLTVV.

CDR3: CASSSDRGEYNEQFF. Here the CDR3 DNA reads TGTGCCAGCAGCTCCGACCGAGGAGAGTACAATGAGCAGTTCTTC. This rearrangement joins TRBV7-9 to TRBJ2-1; D is uncertain. Germline loops: CDR1 SEHNR, CDR2 FQNEAQ (reference sequence). The CDR3 runs 15 residues. V lost 4 bases and J 4 bases, leaving 14 bases between the germline ends.

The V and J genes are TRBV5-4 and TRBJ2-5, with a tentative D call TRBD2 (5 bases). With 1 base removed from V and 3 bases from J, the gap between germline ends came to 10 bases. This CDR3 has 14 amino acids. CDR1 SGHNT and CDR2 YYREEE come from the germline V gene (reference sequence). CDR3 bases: TGTGCCAGCAGCTTGATGGACTCCGAAGAGACCCAGTACTTC. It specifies CASSLMDSEETQYF.

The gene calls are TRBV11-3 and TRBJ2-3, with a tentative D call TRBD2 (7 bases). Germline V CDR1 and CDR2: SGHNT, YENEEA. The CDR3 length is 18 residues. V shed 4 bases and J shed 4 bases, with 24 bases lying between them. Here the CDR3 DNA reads TGTGCCAGCAGCTCGTCGAATCCCGGGGGGCGCGCGGCAGATACGCAGTATTTT. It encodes CASSSSNPGGRAADTQYF.

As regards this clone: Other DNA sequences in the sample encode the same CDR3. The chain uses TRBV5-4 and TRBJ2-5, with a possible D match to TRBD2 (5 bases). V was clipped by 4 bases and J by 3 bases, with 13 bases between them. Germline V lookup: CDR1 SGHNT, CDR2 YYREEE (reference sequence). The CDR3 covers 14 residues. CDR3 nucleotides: TGTGCCAGCAGCCCCCCTAGTAGCGAAGAGACCCAGTACTTC. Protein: CASSPPSSEETQYF.

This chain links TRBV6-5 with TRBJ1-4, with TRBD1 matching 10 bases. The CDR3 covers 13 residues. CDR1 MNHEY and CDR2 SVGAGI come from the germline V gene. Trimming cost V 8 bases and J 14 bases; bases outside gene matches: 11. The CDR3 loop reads CASAPPGTGVLFF. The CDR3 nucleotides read TGTGCCAGCGCGCCGCCGGGGACAGGGGTCCTGTTTTTT.

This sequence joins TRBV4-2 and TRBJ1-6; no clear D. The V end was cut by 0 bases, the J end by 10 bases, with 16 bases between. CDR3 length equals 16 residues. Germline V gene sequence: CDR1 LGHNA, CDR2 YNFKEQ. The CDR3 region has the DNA TGTGCCAGCAGCCAAGATCGAGACGGATCCAGGTCACCCCTCCACTTT. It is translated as CASSQDRDGSRSPLHF.

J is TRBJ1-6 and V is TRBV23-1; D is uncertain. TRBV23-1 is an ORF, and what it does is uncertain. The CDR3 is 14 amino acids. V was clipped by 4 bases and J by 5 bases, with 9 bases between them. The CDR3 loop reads CASSPGKHNSPLHF. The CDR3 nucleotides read TGCGCCAGCAGTCCGGGGAAGCATAATTCACCCCTCCACTTT.